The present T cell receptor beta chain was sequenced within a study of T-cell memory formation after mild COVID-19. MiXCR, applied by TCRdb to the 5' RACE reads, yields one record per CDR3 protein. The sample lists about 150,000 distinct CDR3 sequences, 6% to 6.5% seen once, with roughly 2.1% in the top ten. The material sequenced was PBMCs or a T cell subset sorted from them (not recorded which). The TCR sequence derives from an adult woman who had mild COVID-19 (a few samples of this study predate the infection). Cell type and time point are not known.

CDR3 sequence: CASSRGELPGQETQYF. Written as DNA, the CDR3 is TGTGCCAGCAGTCGAGGGGAACTACCGGGGCAAGAGACCCAGTACTTC. The gene calls are TRBV7-6 and TRBJ2-5; tentatively, D is TRBD1 or TRBD2 (5 bases each). The CDR3 has 16 amino acids. Per germline, CDR1 SGHVS and CDR2 FNYEAQ. The V end lost 6 bases, the J end lost 2 bases, and 19 bases lay between the germline ends. Full variable domain (remainder filled in from reference TRBV7-6 and TRBJ2-5): GAGVSQSPRYKVTKRGQDVALRCDPISGHVSLYWYRQALGQGPEFLTYFNYEAQQDKSGLPNDRFSAERPEGSISTLTIQRTEQRDSAMYRCASSRGELPGQETQYFGPGTRLLVL.